This record concerns one T cell receptor beta chain sequence. The data are from a study of shared clonotypes between healthy human individuals. The repertoire was sequenced with immunoSEQ multiplex PCR; TCRdb's copy has only in-frame clones and lacks some. The table shows fewer than 400,000 clones, with roughly 70% occurring only once. CDR1 MDHEN and CDR2 SYDVKM come from the germline V gene. The V gene lost 5 bases and the J gene lost 0 bases, with 16 bases spanning the gap. The CDR3 extends over 16 amino acids. The rearrangement uses TRBV28 and TRBJ1-1; D gene ambiguous. The sequencing input was memory CD4+ T cells sorted from blood. Sample subset: CD45RA-negative fraction. This TCR came from a man under 40 in good health. The DNA of the CDR3 is TGTGCCAGCAGTCCCCAGACGGGCATCATGAACACTGAAGCTTTCTTT. This gives the protein CASSPQTGIMNTEAFF. Together with reference TRBV28 and TRBJ1-1, the CDR3 gives the full variable domain: DVKVTQSSRYLVKRTGEKVFLECVQDMDHENMFWYRQDPGLGLRLIYFSYDVKMKEKGDIPEGYSVSREKKERFSLILESASTNQTSMYLCASSPQTGIMNTEAFFGQGTRLTVV.